This TCR beta chain was obtained from a study of OX40 agonist ivuxolimab in advanced cancers. With regard to the full study: The costimulatory receptor OX40 (CD134) was targeted by ivuxolimab, a fully human IgG2 agonistic monoclonal antibody. Peripheral TCRbeta sequencing aimed to test whether ivuxolimab altered TCR sequence diversity and caused clonal T-cell expansion. In the dose-escalation cohort, approximately 80% of patients were male, and the mean age was 60 years with a range of about 23 to 79. Patients were allowed to have had prior anti-PD-1, anti-PD-L1 or anti-CTLA-4 therapy, and roughly 40% of the dose-escalation patients had been treated with checkpoint inhibitors. The monotherapy dose-escalation portion (N of about 50 patients) of the phase I ivuxolimab trial is reported in the paper. Partial responses were achieved by three dose-escalation patients, of whom one had hepatocellular carcinoma and two had cutaneous melanoma. Among the roughly 54 dose-escalation patients, about 19 had hepatocellular carcinoma, roughly 15 melanoma, 9 renal cell carcinoma and 9 head and neck cancer. Intravenous ivuxolimab was administered to patients every 2 weeks at six dose levels: 0.01, 0.1, 0.3, 1.5, 3 and 10 mg/kg. General conclusions and limits of the study: In partial responders in the 0.1-3.0 mg/kg groups, normalized peripheral clonal expansion was found to be among the lowest, especially among CD8+ T cells. Low levels of normalized T-cell clonal expansion were also seen in some nonresponding patients. After ivuxolimab, expanded clones were on average more numerous among CD8+ T cells than among CD4+ T cells. The antigen specificity of the clonally expanded peripheral T cells was not determined. At doses of 0.1 to 3.0 mg/kg, clonal expansion of both CD4+ and CD8+ blood T cells was observed from baseline to week 6.

From the germline V gene, CDR1 is MNHEY and CDR2 is SVGAGI. Measured from the cysteine to the phenylalanine, the CDR3 is 15 residues long. Only the CDR3 region is kept as DNA, spanning 45 bases read in frame from base 1. Clipping removes 5 bases from V and 7 bases from J, with 12 as the unmatched junction base count. The trial excluded patients who had a history of autoimmune disease or were on systemic immunosuppression. Peripheral blood for TCR sequencing was drawn from every dose cohort at baseline, at cycle 4 day 1 and at cycle 7 day 1. Samples came from an open-label, multicenter, first-in-human phase I dose-escalation trial of ivuxolimab. The trial enrolled adults with locally advanced or metastatic head and neck squamous cell, hepatocellular, melanoma or renal cell carcinoma. CD4+ and CD8+ T cells were sorted separately from peripheral blood before TCR sequencing. To sequence the TCRbeta CDR3 region, genomic DNA was isolated from the sorted cells. TCRbeta CDR3 regions were sequenced using the immunoSEQ Assay. This is the immuneACCESS table as TCRdb keeps it, with only in-frame sequences that have V and J called. A part of the clones is gone; compared with another copy, unresolved V genes explain less than half, and the rest is unexplained. The sample includes more than 45,000 clones, with over 75% observed a single time. More than 1.2% of the sample lies in the top ten.

The table lists this clone with a few counts. Its antigen has not been determined. Base quality data are lacking; no much larger clone is found one base away. The sequence was obtained from an adult with an advanced solid tumor such as melanoma, head and neck, liver or kidney cancer. The V and J segments used are TRBV6-5 and TRBJ1-2; 8 bases in between match TRBD1. The sequencing here drew on CD4+ or CD8+ T cells sorted from blood, taken in a trial of the OX40 agonist ivuxolimab. The DNA is as follows: TGTGCCAGCAGTCTCTATGGGACAGGAATCTCTGGCTACACCTTC. It specifies CASSLYGTGISGYTF.